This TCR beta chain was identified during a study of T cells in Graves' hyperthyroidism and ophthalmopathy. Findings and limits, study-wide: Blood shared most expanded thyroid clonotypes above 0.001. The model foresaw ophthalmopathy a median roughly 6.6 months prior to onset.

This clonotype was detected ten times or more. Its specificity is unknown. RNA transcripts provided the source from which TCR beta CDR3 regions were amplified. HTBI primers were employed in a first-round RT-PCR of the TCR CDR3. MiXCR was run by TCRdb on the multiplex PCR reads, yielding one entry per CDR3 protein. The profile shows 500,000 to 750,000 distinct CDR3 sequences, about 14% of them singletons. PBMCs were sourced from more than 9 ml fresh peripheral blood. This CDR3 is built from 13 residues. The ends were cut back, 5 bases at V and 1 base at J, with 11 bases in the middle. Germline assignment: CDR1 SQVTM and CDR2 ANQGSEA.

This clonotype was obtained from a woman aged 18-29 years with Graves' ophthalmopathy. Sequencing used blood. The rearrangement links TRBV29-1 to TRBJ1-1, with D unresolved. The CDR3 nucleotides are TGCAGCGTTCAGGTCGGCACGAACACTGAAGCTTTCTTT. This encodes CSVQVGTNTEAFF.